The 17 T cell receptor beta chains in this list originate from one sample, sequenced in a study of cytomegalovirus exposure and HLA in healthy donors. Generated by immunoSEQ multiplex PCR, the TCRdb table keeps only in-frame clones and is missing some. The table has 200,000 or so clones, about 79% seen once. The sequenced sample consisted of PBMCs. The origin of the receptors is a woman in her 30s in good health and CMV-seropositive.

V and J are TRBV6-5 and TRBJ2-7, with D possibly being TRBD2 (5 bases). V lost 6 bases, J lost 1 base, and 13 bases lay in between. CDR1 and CDR2 (germline): MNHEY, SVGAGI. The CDR3 length is 14 residues. This chain's CDR3 is CASRPREGSYEQYF. Here the CDR3 DNA reads TGTGCCAGCAGGCCTCGCGAGGGATCCTACGAGCAGTACTTC.

Only one count was recorded for this clone. This CDR3 is CASSPDRGQPQHF. The CDR3 DNA follows: TGTGCCAGCAGCCCCGACAGGGGACAGCCCCAGCATTTT. The gene calls are TRBV6-5 and TRBJ1-5; 8 bases are a match to TRBD1. The germline V gene encodes CDR1 MNHEY and CDR2 SVGAGI. With V trimmed by 6 bases and J by 7 bases, 5 bases remained unmatched. There are 13 residues in the CDR3.

This clone was counted many times. The genes are TRBV7-2 and TRBJ1-1, with unresolved D. V shed 1 base and J shed 7 bases, with 10 bases lying between them. Germline loops: CDR1 SGHTA, CDR2 FQGNSA. The CDR3 consists of 13 residues. The CDR3 DNA follows: TGTGCCAGCAGCTTAGTGGCATTTGATGAAGCTTTCTTT. Protein sequence: CASSLVAFDEAFF.

The CDR3 nucleotides read TGTGCCAGCGGCCGGGACAGCTACGAGCAGTACTTC. Translation: CASGRDSYEQYF. The J gene is TRBJ2-7, the V gene TRBV27; 7 nucleotides line up with TRBD1. CDR1 is MNHEY and CDR2 is SMNVEV in the germline V gene (reference sequence). The V and J ends lost 8 bases and 3 bases, in that order; junction bases with no gene match: 4. The CDR3 has 12 amino acids.

This clone is a singleton in its sample. The chain uses TRBV5-1 and TRBJ1-5; D perhaps matches TRBD1 (5 bases). Germline CDR1 reads SGHRS; CDR2 reads YFSETQ. With 1 base removed from V and 1 base from J, the gap between germline ends came to 9 bases. The CDR3 length is 15 residues. In DNA form, the CDR3 reads TGCGCCAGCAGCTTGAGCGGGGGAAGCAATCAGCCCCAGCATTTT. Translating it yields CASSLSGGSNQPQHF.

This clone was picked up one time. The chain couples TRBV5-1 to TRBJ2-2; TRBD1 agrees at 11 bases. The V segment lost 4 bases and the J segment 6 bases; nucleotides outside the gene matches: 8. Germline CDR1 reads SGHRS; CDR2 reads YFSETQ. This CDR3 comprises 16 residues. CDR3 sequence reads: CASSQWGQGGAGELFF. CDR3 sequence (DNA): TGCGCCAGCAGCCAGTGGGGACAGGGGGGAGCCGGGGAGCTGTTTTTT. Full variable domain (remainder filled in from reference TRBV5-1 and TRBJ2-2): KAGVTQTPRYLIKTRGQQVTLSCSPISGHRSVSWYQQTPGQGLQFLFEYFSETQRNKGNFPGRFSGRQFSNSRSEMNVSTLELGDSALYLCASSQWGQGGAGELFFGEGSRLTVL.

This clone is a singleton in its sample. The V call is TRBV5-1, the J call TRBJ2-7, with 7 positions matching TRBD2. The CDR3 length is 15 residues. CDR1 and CDR2 from the germline V gene are SGHRS and YFSETQ. V trimming: 0 bases; J trimming: 5 bases; junction bases outside the gene matches: 8. CDR3 in DNA: TGCGCCAGCAGCTTGGAAGGGAGGGCCTTGGACGAGCAGTACTTC. As protein: CASSLEGRALDEQYF. The full variable domain, with the rest looked up from reference TRBV5-1 and TRBJ2-7, is KAGVTQTPRYLIKTRGQQVTLSCSPISGHRSVSWYQQTPGQGLQFLFEYFSETQRNKGNFPGRFSGRQFSNSRSEMNVSTLELGDSALYLCASSLEGRALDEQYFGPGTRLTVT.

This rearrangement joins TRBV28 to TRBJ2-3; 11 bases fit TRBD2. The CDR3 has 19 residues. Trimming at V came to 5 bases and at J to 4 bases, leaving 17 bases not matched to a gene. The germline V gene has CDR1 MDHEN and CDR2 SYDVKM. The CDR3 DNA reads TGTGCCAGCAGTCCGCCCCCCCTCGGGCTAGCGGGAGGCCCAGATACGCAGTATTTT. The encoded protein is CASSPPPLGLAGGPDTQYF.

This clone was found once. The chain links TRBV5-1 to TRBJ2-2, with D possibly TRBD1 on 6 matching bases. Germline CDR1 is SGHRS and CDR2 is YFSETQ. The CDR3 runs to 14 residues. V shed 0 bases and J shed 7 bases, with 10 bases lying between them. The CDR3 DNA reads TGCGCCAGCAGCTTGGGCAGGGGAATCGGGGAGCTGTTTTTT. This gives the protein CASSLGRGIGELFF.

Regarding this clone: Mismatch with germline at one junction end may stem from a read error. The CDR3 DNA follows: TGTGCTAGCAGCCCCACCCCCAGTGTCAATGAGCAGTTCTTC. This translates into CASSPTPSVNEQFF. J is TRBJ2-1 and V is TRBV7-7; D call uncertain. CDR3 length: 14 amino acids. The germline CDR1 and CDR2 sequences are SSHAT and FNYEAQ (reference sequence).

Turning to this clone: Other nucleotide sequences from this sample produce the same CDR3. The chain uses TRBV29-1 and TRBJ1-1; TRBD1 aligns across 10 bases. Germline lookup yields CDR1 SQVTM and CDR2 ANQGSEA. Trimming cost V 6 bases and J 1 base; bases outside gene matches: 2. This CDR3 is 13 amino acids long. CDR3 region: CSVRTGGNTEAFF. CDR3 bases: TGCAGCGTACGGACAGGGGGGAACACTGAAGCTTTCTTT.

This chain joins TRBV2 and TRBJ2-7; TRBD1 matches at 8 bases. The CDR3 has 16 residues. Germline CDR1 reads SNHLY; CDR2 reads FYNNEI. Trimming at V came to 6 bases and at J to 2 bases, leaving 12 bases not matched to a gene. The CDR3 bases are TGTGCCAGCAGACAAGATCGGACAGGGTCAACCTACGAGCAGTACTTC. Translated, it gives CASRQDRTGSTYEQYF.

The chain has TRBV2 and TRBJ2-5; no definite D call. The V gene lost 4 bases and the J gene lost 1 base, with 7 bases spanning the gap. The CDR3 contains 13 residues. CDR1 SNHLY and CDR2 FYNNEI come from the germline V gene. Written as DNA, the CDR3 is TGTGCCAGCAGTGCCCAGGTCCAAGAGACCCAGTACTTC. Amino acid sequence: CASSAQVQETQYF.

The chain employs TRBV9 and TRBJ2-2; 9 bases align to TRBD2. Germline CDR1 reads SGDLS; CDR2 reads YYNGEE. The CDR3 spans 16 residues. Trimming cost V 4 bases and J 7 bases; bases outside gene matches: 11. The DNA of the CDR3 is TGTGCCAGCAGCCCAGGGACTAGCTCCATGGTCGGGGAGCTGTTTTTT. It specifies CASSPGTSSMVGELFF.

The V and J genes are TRBV5-6 and TRBJ2-2; a possible D gene is TRBD1 (5 bases). Trimming stripped 5 bases from V and 0 bases from J, with 17 bases between. The CDR3 is 17 amino acids. Germline values: CDR1 SGHDT, CDR2 YYEEEE. Here the CDR3 DNA reads TGTGCCAGCAGTTTCCCCCTACAGGATTCGAACACCGGGGAGCTGTTTTTT. Translating gives CASSFPLQDSNTGELFF.

This clone was recorded only once. The chain combines TRBV5-6 with TRBJ1-4; D is undetermined. Germline CDR1 and CDR2: SGHDT and YYEEEE. The ends were cut back, 4 bases at V and 10 bases at J, with 11 bases in the middle. The CDR3 consists of 12 residues. In nucleotides, the CDR3 is TGTGCCAGCAGCCCAATGGCTGGAAAACTGTTTTTT. Its protein is CASSPMAGKLFF.

This clone was seen a single time. The gene calls are TRBV6-1 and TRBJ1-4, with 7 bases fitting TRBD1. This CDR3 has 17 residues. Germline loops: CDR1 MNHNS, CDR2 SASEGT. The junction had 10 bases not matched to a gene; V was cut back by 1 base and J by 5 bases. The CDR3 protein is CASSEVSKGALNEKLFF. The CDR3 DNA reads TGTGCCAGCAGTGAAGTTAGTAAGGGGGCTCTAAATGAAAAACTGTTTTTT.